Below, one T cell receptor beta chain is given with its context. This specimen belongs to a study of blood T cell repertoires in COVID-19. TCRdb keeps only in-frame clones here, not all; method: immunoSEQ multiplex PCR. Of roughly 120,000 clones in the sample, about four fifths were seen once. CDR1 and CDR2 from the germline V gene are MNHEY and SVGEGT. CDR3 length equals 19 residues. V trimming: 6 bases; J trimming: 1 base; junction bases outside the gene matches: 18. The specimen sequenced was peripheral blood. This chain uses TRBV6-2 or TRBV6-3 with TRBJ2-3, with TRBD2 identical over 8 bases. This TCR was recovered from a woman in her sixties with acute or convalescent COVID-19. In DNA form, the CDR3 reads TGTGCCAGCAGCCCGGACCACCGTGGCGGGGGGTCGGGCACAGATACGCAGTATTTT. This codes for CASSPDHRGGGSGTDTQYF.